The 31 T cell receptor beta chains listed next were all sequenced from one sample in a study of human T cells and chemical hapten exposure. The sample's time point: patch test 2, 6 weeks after DPC sensitization. The treatment: therapeutic diphenylcyclopropenone sensitization with weekly scalp DPC. TCRdb re-called the RACE reads through MiXCR, storing one row per CDR3 protein. The table includes more than 85,000 distinct CDR3 sequences, about a tenth detected once. Material: whole blood, obtained in connection with sensitization to the hapten diphenylcyclopropenone (DPC). Receptor source: a woman between 40 and 55 years old with alopecia areata. Some clones in this sample may be carry-over from other donors' samples.

This clonotype was counted at least ten times. The J gene is TRBJ2-1, the V gene TRBV12-3 or TRBV12-4; no clear D gene. V was trimmed by 5 bases and J by 5 bases, leaving 10 bases between them. The CDR3 totals 13 residues. The CDR3 protein is CASSPRIDNEQFF. In nucleotides, the CDR3 is TGTGCCAGCAGTCCTCGGATAGACAATGAGCAGTTCTTC.

This clonotype was seen ten or more times. CDR3 nucleotides: TGCGCCAGCAGTCAATCGGGACACCCCTACGAGCAGTACTTC. This translates into CASSQSGHPYEQYF. The chain combines TRBV23-1 with TRBJ2-7, with TRBD1 as a possible D gene (6 bases). TRBV23-1 is annotated as an ORF whose role is uncertain. Trimming took 0 bases from V and 2 from J, leaving 8 bases between them. The CDR3 extends over 14 amino acids.

This clonotype was detected ten times or more. The chain employs TRBV30 and TRBJ1-5; D gene ambiguous. Trimming pared 4 bases from V and 5 bases from J, leaving 12 bases between. This CDR3 has 13 residues. Germline CDR1 GTSNPN, CDR2 SVGIG (reference sequence). The CDR3 is CAWTGRADQPQHF. The CDR3 nucleotides read TGTGCCTGGACTGGGAGAGCCGATCAGCCCCAGCATTTT.

At least ten counts were recorded for this clonotype. The chain carries TRBV5-5 and TRBJ1-1; D call uncertain. The CDR3 sequence is 14 residues long. The ends were cut back, 4 bases at V and 4 bases at J, with 14 bases in the middle. Per the germline V gene, CDR1 is SGHKS and CDR2 is YYEKEE (reference sequence). CDR3 DNA: TGTGCCAGCAGCGGTGCCCCCTTGGTCACTGAAGCTTTCTTT. Translation gives CASSGAPLVTEAFF.

In its sample, this clonotype was seen many times. The chain combines TRBV4-1 with TRBJ1-2; TRBD1 might be the D (6 bases). This CDR3 has 13 amino acids. Trimming left V 1 base short and J 7 bases short, with 10 bases between. The germline CDR1 and CDR2 sequences are MGHRA and YSYEKL. In DNA, the CDR3 is TGCGCCAGCAGCCAAGGAACAGGGCTTGGCTACACCTTC. Its protein is CASSQGTGLGYTF.

The chain uses TRBV14 and TRBJ2-7, with D unclear. Trimming pared 4 bases from V and 2 bases from J, leaving 9 bases between. In germline, CDR1 is SGHDN, CDR2 FVKESK. This CDR3 has 13 residues. CDR3 in amino acids: CASSPRPAYEQYF. The DNA of the CDR3 is TGTGCCAGCAGCCCAAGGCCGGCCTACGAGCAGTACTTC.

This clonotype came up many times. The chain has TRBV7-9 and TRBJ2-1, with D perhaps assigned TRBD1 or TRBD2 (5 bases each). Trimming took off 0 bases at V and 1 base at J, with 16 bases between the two ends. This CDR3 comprises 18 residues. In germline, CDR1 is SEHNR, CDR2 FQNEAQ (reference sequence). CDR3 amino acids: CASSLAGRSITSYNEQFF. The CDR3 bases are TGTGCCAGCAGCTTAGCGGGACGGAGTATAACTTCCTACAATGAGCAGTTCTTC.

In the case of this clonotype: One end of the junction fails to match germline, which may point to a read error. The chain joins TRBV20-1 to TRBJ2-3; D might be TRBD2 (7 bases). Germline CDR1 is DFQATT and CDR2 is SNEGSKA (reference sequence). The CDR3 sequence is 15 residues long. CDR3 nucleotide sequence: TGCGGTGCTTGCCCGGGGGGCCCTAGCACAGATACGCAGTATTTT. The encoded protein is CGACPGGPSTDTQYF.

Concerning this clonotype: The junction shows a germline mismatch at one end, possibly a read error. The chain combines TRBV5-1 with TRBJ2-5, with 7 bases lining up with TRBD1. From germline, CDR1 is SGHRS and CDR2 YFSETQ. The CDR3 length is 13 residues. The CDR3 reads CASSWGQQESQYF. The CDR3 bases are TGCGCCAGCAGCTGGGGACAGCAAGAGAGCCAGTACTTC.

Only a few counts were recorded for this clonotype. J is TRBJ2-7 and V is TRBV6-6; no firm D call. The CDR3 totals 12 residues. The V gene's germline CDR1 is MNHNY and CDR2 SVGAGI (reference sequence). Trimming removed 0 bases from V and 5 bases from J, with 5 bases in between. The CDR3 here is CASSYSKNEQYF. The CDR3 DNA reads as TGTGCCAGCAGTTACTCGAAGAACGAGCAGTACTTC.

For this clonotype: This sequence may be a read error, since a much larger clone differs from it by one base. The rearrangement joins TRBV6-5 to TRBJ2-5, with 7 bases fitting TRBD2. The V gene's germline CDR1 is MNHEY and CDR2 SVGAGI. The CDR3 spans 13 residues. V gave up 7 bases and J gave up 3 bases; unmatched junction bases: 5. In DNA, the CDR3 is TGTGCCAGCATATTGGGAGGGGAAGAGACCCAGTACTTC. It codes for CASILGGEETQYF.

This clonotype was observed a handful of times. The junction shows a germline mismatch at one end, possibly a read error. The rearrangement joins TRBV7-2 to TRBJ2-2; 7 bases map to TRBD2. The CDR3 has 14 residues. The germline gives CDR1 SGHTA, CDR2 FQGNSA. The CDR3 is CASREGGKTGELVF. In nucleotides, the CDR3 is TGTGCCAGCCGAGAGGGAGGGAAAACCGGGGAGCTGGTTTTT.

The chain is built from TRBV6-5 and TRBJ1-2; D is perhaps TRBD1 (6 bases). Trimming shortened V by 6 bases and J by 4 bases, and 12 bases separated the two germline ends. The CDR3 totals 13 residues. Germline assignment: CDR1 MNHEY and CDR2 SVGAGI. CDR3 bases: TGTGCCAGCAGCGCACAGGGCCCCTATGGCTACACCTTC. This translates into CASSAQGPYGYTF.

This clonotype was seen only a few times. This sequence joins TRBV18 and TRBJ1-1; 10 nucleotides align to TRBD1. The ends lost 5 bases at V and 5 bases at J; junction bases unmatched: 8. From germline, CDR1 is KGHSH and CDR2 LQKENI. CDR3 size: 15 residues. CDR3 DNA sequence: TGTGCCAGCTCAACATCCGGGACAGGGGATACTGAAGCTTTCTTT. Protein sequence: CASSTSGTGDTEAFF. Drawing the rest from reference TRBV18 and TRBJ1-1, the complete variable domain is NAGVMQNPRHLVRRRGQEARLRCSPMKGHSHVYWYRQLPEEGLKFMVYLQKENIIDESGMPKERFSAEFPKEGPSILRIQQVVRGDSAAYFCASSTSGTGDTEAFFGQGTRLTVV.

The chain has TRBV6-6 and TRBJ1-1; D perhaps matches TRBD1 (6 bases). Per the germline V gene, CDR1 is MNHNY and CDR2 is SVGAGI (reference sequence). The CDR3 is made up of 14 amino acids. V dropped 4 bases and J dropped 7 bases, with 16 bases sitting between them. The CDR3, as DNA: TGTGCCAGCAGTTCGCATCAGGGGAGCGGTGAAGCTTTCTTT. Protein: CASSSHQGSGEAFF.

This clonotype turned up a few times. The rearrangement links TRBV6-2 or TRBV6-3 to TRBJ1-5, with D perhaps matching TRBD1 (5 bases). Trimming pared 1 base from V and 0 bases from J, leaving 10 bases between. The CDR3 extends over 16 amino acids. Germline V CDR1 and CDR2: MNHEY, SVGEGT. In DNA, the CDR3 is TGTGCCAGCAGTTACTACGGGGGGAATAGCAATCAGCCCCAGCATTTT. Its protein is CASSYYGGNSNQPQHF.

This clonotype was counted only a few times. The genes are TRBV7-9 and TRBJ1-2; D possibly corresponds to TRBD1 (6 bases). Trimming stripped 0 bases from V and 2 bases from J, with 10 bases between. Germline V gives CDR1 SEHNR, CDR2 FQNEAQ (reference sequence). The CDR3 runs to 15 residues. DNA of the CDR3: TGTGCCAGCAGCTTAGCGGGGGCGCGGAACTATGGCTACACCTTC. Translation: CASSLAGARNYGYTF.

This clonotype has at least ten counts. This rearrangement joins TRBV3-1 to TRBJ1-2; 8 bases match TRBD1. The junction had 14 bases not matched to a gene; V was cut back by 3 bases and J by 8 bases. The CDR3 sequence is 16 residues long. The germline V gene has CDR1 LGHDT and CDR2 YNNKEL (reference sequence). CDR3 nucleotides: TGTGCCAGCAGCCACTCGGACAGGGCCGCTTCGAGGGGCTACACCTTC. The encoded protein is CASSHSDRAASRGYTF.

This clonotype was observed at least ten times. This CDR3 is CASSLGGSGLNHGYTF. In DNA, the CDR3 is TGTGCCAGCAGCTTAGGAGGGTCAGGTCTTAATCATGGCTACACCTTC. V is TRBV7-9 and J is TRBJ1-2; no reliable D call. CDR3 length equals 16 residues. V gave up 1 base and J gave up 6 bases, with 18 bases separating them. Germline CDR1 and CDR2: SEHNR and FQNEAQ (reference sequence).

There are many counts of this clonotype. V and J are TRBV12-3 or TRBV12-4 and TRBJ1-2; no firm D call. The CDR3 length is 12 residues. Trimming took 3 bases from V and 13 from J, leaving 15 bases between them. CDR3 sequence reads: CASSLGGVSCTF. CDR3 DNA: TGTGCCAGCAGTTTGGGAGGAGTGTCCTGCACCTTC.

This clonotype has just a few counts. J is TRBJ2-5 and V is TRBV7-2, with a tentative D call TRBD1 (5 bases). V gave up 5 bases and J gave up 0 bases, with 13 bases separating them. From germline, CDR1 is SGHTA and CDR2 FQGNSA. The CDR3 totals 15 residues. CDR3 nucleotide sequence: TGTGCCAGCAGCCACTTGGGGCAGAACCAAGAGACCCAGTACTTC. Amino acids: CASSHLGQNQETQYF.

This clonotype was seen many times. The rearrangement uses TRBV7-3 and TRBJ2-5, with a weak D call TRBD2 (5 bases). This CDR3 contains 13 residues. Between the trimmed V and J ends, which lost 5 bases and 3 bases, there was a span of 10 bases. Germline values: CDR1 SGHTA, CDR2 FQGTGA. CDR3 bases: TGTGCCAGCAGCCCCCCCGGGGAAGAGACCCAGTACTTC. Translating it yields CASSPPGEETQYF.

This clonotype was seen at least ten times. V and J are TRBV19 and TRBJ1-5; TRBD1 matches at 7 bases. Germline values: CDR1 LNHDA, CDR2 SQIVND (reference sequence). After removal of 3 bases from V and 0 bases from J, the junction contained 5 bases not matched to a gene. The CDR3 has 16 amino acids. The CDR3 coding sequence is TGTGCCAGTAGTATGAACAGGGGCTATAGCAATCAGCCCCAGCATTTT. Translated: CASSMNRGYSNQPQHF. Full variable domain (rest looked up from reference TRBV19 and TRBJ1-5): DGGITQSPKYLFRKEGQNVTLSCEQNLNHDAMYWYRQDPGQGLRLIYYSQIVNDFQKGDIAEGYSVSREKKESFPLTVTSAQKNPTAFYLCASSMNRGYSNQPQHFGDGTRLSIL.

The chain recombines TRBV9 with TRBJ2-2; D call uncertain. The CDR3 is 15 residues long. Germline V gene lookup returns CDR1 SGDLS and CDR2 YYNGEE. The V and J ends lost 0 bases and 5 bases respectively, with 11 bases between them. CDR3 bases: TGTGCCAGCAGCGTAGTCCCGGCAGAAACCGGGGAGCTGTTTTTT. Encoded protein: CASSVVPAETGELFF.

The genes are TRBV5-1 and TRBJ2-2; TRBD2 is a possible D gene (5 bases). The CDR3 sequence is 14 residues long. V was trimmed by 7 bases and J by 3 bases, leaving 13 bases between them. The germline gives CDR1 SGHRS, CDR2 YFSETQ. Here the CDR3 reads CASAREGYTGELFF. Here the CDR3 DNA reads TGCGCCAGCGCGAGGGAAGGGTACACCGGGGAGCTGTTTTTT.

This chain joins TRBV19 and TRBJ1-2; no clear D gene. The CDR3 spans 15 residues. V was shortened by 1 base and J by 4 bases, with 13 bases between the two germline ends. Germline lookup yields CDR1 LNHDA and CDR2 SQIVND (reference sequence). Here the CDR3 reads CASSIGQFVAYGYTF. CDR3 sequence (DNA): TGTGCCAGTAGTATAGGGCAGTTTGTTGCCTATGGCTACACCTTC.

This clonotype has ten or more counts. CDR3 DNA sequence: TGCGCCAGCAGCCAAGACACAGGGAGGACACCCCTCCACTTT. Translated: CASSQDTGRTPLHF. The genes are TRBV4-3 and TRBJ1-6; TRBD1 might be the D (6 bases). CDR1 and CDR2 (germline): LGHNA, YSLEER. The CDR3 totals 14 residues. V gave up 0 bases and J gave up 11 bases, with 11 bases separating them.

This clonotype was seen many times. The chain combines TRBV7-9 with TRBJ2-1, with D hard to call. V lost 0 bases to trimming and J lost 6 bases, with 6 bases between them. The CDR3 contains 13 residues. The germline V gene has CDR1 SEHNR and CDR2 FQNEAQ (reference sequence). CDR3 nucleotide sequence: TGTGCCAGCAGCTTAGCGCTCCGCAATGAGCAGTTCTTC. Translation: CASSLALRNEQFF.

This clonotype came up many times. The chain couples TRBV5-1 to TRBJ2-2; possibly TRBD2 for D (5 bases). The ends were cut back, 3 bases at V and 8 bases at J, with 8 bases in the middle. The V gene's germline CDR1 is SGHRS and CDR2 YFSETQ. This CDR3 region has 12 residues. The CDR3 sequence: CASSSGGGELFF. Written as DNA, the CDR3 is TGCGCCAGCAGCTCCGGCGGGGGGGAGCTGTTTTTT. Supplemented by reference TRBV5-1 and TRBJ2-2, the full variable domain reads KAGVTQTPRYLIKTRGQQVTLSCSPISGHRSVSWYQQTPGQGLQFLFEYFSETQRNKGNFPGRFSGRQFSNSRSEMNVSTLELGDSALYLCASSSGGGELFFGEGSRLTVL.

J is TRBJ2-1 and V is TRBV29-1; 10 bases align to TRBD1. The germline gives CDR1 SQVTM, CDR2 ANQGSEA. The trim removed 4 bases at V and 7 bases at J, leaving 4 bases unmatched. This CDR3 spans 13 amino acids. The CDR3 region is CSVGQGAFNEQFF. The CDR3 coding sequence is TGCAGCGTTGGACAGGGGGCGTTTAATGAGCAGTTCTTC.

This clonotype was counted at least ten times. The V gene is TRBV29-1, the J gene TRBJ2-1, with D tentatively TRBD2 (6 bases). Germline CDR1 and CDR2: SQVTM and ANQGSEA. The CDR3 spans 13 residues. Trimming shortened V by 6 bases and J by 5 bases, and 14 bases separated the two germline ends. DNA of the CDR3: TGCAGCGTCGCGCACCCGGGGGACAATGAGCAGTTCTTC. It translates to CSVAHPGDNEQFF.